Sequencing of this T cell receptor (beta chain) was carried out in a study of blood T cell repertoires in COVID-19. In the study overall: Material from acute and convalescent COVID-19 was sourced from the United States, Italy and Spain.

In the study's own analysis: Amplifying reference gene primers gave estimates of nucleated cell counts. Assay: immunoSEQ multiplex PCR; the TCRdb copy retains only in-frame clones and omits some. D and trimming were read from the DNA, whereas the V and J calls and clone size are those reported in that table. The sample consists of about 170,000 clones, about 80% of them appearing once. Trimming cost V 2 bases and J 4 bases, with 11 bases left between them. The CDR3 consists of 13 residues. The germline V gene encodes CDR1 SQVTM and CDR2 ANQGSEA. The sequence came from a human donor with acute or convalescent COVID-19. The donor label of this sample is uncertain. V and J are TRBV29-1 and TRBJ2-5, with D maybe TRBD1 (6 bases). Source material: peripheral blood. CDR3 DNA: TGCAGCGTTGAACAGGGGATGGGAGAGACCCAGTACTTC. The encoded protein is CSVEQGMGETQYF.